A selection of T cell receptor beta chains follows, all from one sample in a study of T cell responses to AZD1222 COVID-19 vaccine. Clones were read by immunoSEQ multiplex PCR, and TCRdb kept only the in-frame ones, dropping some. The sample lists some 160,000 clones, 85% to 90% seen once, with more than 5% in the top ten. The starting material was peripheral blood, obtained on day 0 of AZD1222 vaccination. All receptors come from an adult in good health. Each CDR3 is given with its conserved first and last residue. The D gene is left open where the match is weak. Only some rows state a clone size, as once, few, many or a class for expanded clones.

clone_size	d_call	j_call	v_call	cdr3_nt	cdr3_aa
-	TRBD2	TRBJ2-3	TRBV4-3	TGCGCCAGCAGCATGGGACTAGCGGGAGTAATTGATACGCAGTATTTT	CASSMGLAGVIDTQYF
-	TRBD2	TRBJ2-1	TRBV9	TGTGCCAGCAGTGACTTGAGTTCGGGAGGAAAGTTCTTC	CASSDLSSGGKFF
-	-	TRBJ2-2	TRBV6-5	TGTGCCAGCAGTTCGGAGGGCCCCCCCGGGGAGCTGTTTTTT	CASSSEGPPGELFF
-	TRBD1	TRBJ1-1	TRBV4-3	TGCGCCAGCAGCCAGGGCGCGGACAGGGGAAACACTGAAGCTTTCTTT	CASSQGADRGNTEAFF
-	-	TRBJ1-2	TRBV5-6	TGTGCCAGCAGCTCGCTCTGGGTCGACCCGGCGAAGTATGGCTACACCTTC	CASSSLWVDPAKYGYTF
-	-	TRBJ2-3	TRBV7-2	TGTGCCAGCAGCTTAGTTGGGCCAGATACGCAGTATTTT	CASSLVGPDTQYF
-	TRBD1	TRBJ1-4	TRBV7-9	TGTGCCAGCAGTTCCGAAGGAAGGACAGGGAATGAAAAACTGTTTTTT	CASSSEGRTGNEKLFF
-	TRBD2	TRBJ2-1	TRBV27	TGTGCCAGCAGAGCCAGCGGGGGGTCCTACAATGAGCAGTTCTTC	CASRASGGSYNEQFF
-	-	TRBJ2-3	TRBV4-2	TGTGCCAGCAGCCAAGAGACAAGCGGGTTAGGGGATACGCAGTATTTT	CASSQETSGLGDTQYF
-	-	TRBJ1-1	TRBV30	TGTGCCTGGAGTTCGCCGGGACAGAACACTGAAGCTTTCTTT	CAWSSPGQNTEAFF
-	-	TRBJ1-1	TRBV6-2/TRBV6-3	TGTGCCAGCAGTTACGCAGGACCGAACACTGAAGCTTTCTTT	CASSYAGPNTEAFF
-	-	TRBJ1-2	TRBV27	TGTGCCAGCAGTTTAAATGGCCTTCTAGATGGGGGCTACACCTTC	CASSLNGLLDGGYTF
-	-	TRBJ2-3	TRBV18	TGTGCCAGCTCACTATGGACGGGAAGCACAGATACGCAGTATTTT	CASSLWTGSTDTQYF
-	TRBD1	TRBJ1-2	TRBV5-6	TGTGCCAGCAGTGCAGGGGGCGAGGAGGACTATGGCTACACCTTC	CASSAGGEEDYGYTF
-	TRBD1	TRBJ1-2	TRBV5-4	TGTGCCAGCAGCTCAACAGACAGGGGAAGTAAACTCTATGGCTACACCTTC	CASSSTDRGSKLYGYTF
-	-	TRBJ1-1	TRBV13	TGTGCCAGCAGCTTAGGGACAAGGAACACTGAAGCTTTCTTT	CASSLGTRNTEAFF
few	-	TRBJ1-3	TRBV11-2	TGTGCCAGCAGCTTAGTGAGGCGGGGAAACACCATATATTTT	CASSLVRRGNTIYF
-	-	TRBJ2-7	TRBV9	TGTGCCAGCAGCGTAGAGCCGACCCTTGGGGAGCAGTACTTC	CASSVEPTLGEQYF
-	-	TRBJ2-1	TRBV7-7	TGTGCTAGCAGCAAGACGGGCGGGGTAGGAATGAATGAGCAGTTCTTC	CASSKTGGVGMNEQFF
-	TRBD1	TRBJ1-1	TRBV6-5	TGTGCCAGCAGTTACGGACAGGGGAACACTGAAGCTTTCTTT	CASSYGQGNTEAFF
-	TRBD1	TRBJ2-7	TRBV5-5	TGTGCCAGCAGCGAAGCGACAGGGGCGAACTCCTACGAGCAGTACTTC	CASSEATGANSYEQYF
few	-	TRBJ1-2	TRBV28	TGTGCCAGCAGTTTGATCATCTCTAACTATGGCTACACCTTC	CASSLIISNYGYTF
once	-	TRBJ1-2	TRBV5-5	TGTGCCAGCAGCCACGCTAACTATGGCTACACCTTC	CASSHANYGYTF
-	-	TRBJ1-5	TRBV4-1	TGCGCCAGCAGCCAATTTCGGTTGGTTCAGCCCCAGCATTTT	CASSQFRLVQPQHF
-	-	TRBJ2-7	TRBV28	TGTGCCAGCAGCCCTACAACAGATAACTCCTACGAGCAGTACTTC	CASSPTTDNSYEQYF
-	TRBD1	TRBJ2-7	TRBV27	TGTGCCAGCCCCGGGACAGAGACCTACGAGCAGTACTTC	CASPGTETYEQYF
-	-	TRBJ2-5	TRBV7-2	TGTGCCAGCAGCCCCGTCGGGGGCCGGGAGACCCAGTACTTC	CASSPVGGRETQYF
-	-	TRBJ2-1	TRBV4-1	TGCGCCAGCAGCCAAGACGGCGGCCGGTTATCCTACAATGAGCAGTTCTTC	CASSQDGGRLSYNEQFF
-	TRBD1	TRBJ1-2	TRBV27	TGTGCCAGCAGTCCCCGTACAGACAGGGACTATGGCTACACCTTC	CASSPRTDRDYGYTF
-	-	TRBJ2-2	TRBV19	TGTGCCAGTAGCATGACCGACGGTGGGACCGGGGAGCTGTTTTTT	CASSMTDGGTGELFF
-	TRBD1	TRBJ2-7	TRBV7-9	TGTGCCAGCCCGCCCCGGGACAGGGGACCCGTCGAGCAGTACTTC	CASPPRDRGPVEQYF
-	TRBD1	TRBJ1-4	TRBV5-1	TGCGCCAGCAGCTTACAGGGGTTAAATGAAAAACTGTTTTTT	CASSLQGLNEKLFF
-	-	TRBJ1-1	TRBV5-1	TGCGCCAGCCATGCCCTGGGAGGGTTGAACACTGAAGCTTTCTTT	CASHALGGLNTEAFF
-	-	TRBJ2-5	TRBV6-5	TGTGCCAGCAGTTATAACTCCCTAGAGACCCAGTACTTC	CASSYNSLETQYF
-	-	TRBJ1-4	TRBV27	TGTGCCAGCAGTATGGGCGAAAAACTGTTTTTT	CASSMGEKLFF
-	-	TRBJ1-1	TRBV12-1	TGTGCCAGCAGCTTTGCGGGGACGGTGAACACTGAAGCTTTCTTT	CASSFAGTVNTEAFF
-	-	TRBJ1-1	TRBV6-5	TGTGCCAGCAGTTACACGGGGAGGAACACTGAAGCTTTCTTT	CASSYTGRNTEAFF
-	-	TRBJ1-6	TRBV25-1	TGTGCCAGCAGTGAAAGGGGGTCCTATAATTCACCCCTCCACTTT	CASSERGSYNSPLHF
-	-	TRBJ2-2	TRBV6-5	TGTGCCAGCAGTTATGAGGGGTCCAACACCGGGGAGCTGTTTTTT	CASSYEGSNTGELFF
-	-	TRBJ1-3	TRBV19	TGTGCCACTCGAAGGAGTTCCTCTGGAAACACCATATATTTT	CATRRSSSGNTIYF